Here is one T cell receptor (beta chain) with its context. Antigen unknown. Generated by immunoSEQ multiplex PCR, the TCRdb table keeps only in-frame clones and is missing some. Of 5,000 to 7,000 clones in the sample, about 85% were seen once. This specimen comes from a study of T cell repertoires in ileal Crohn's disease. Study-wide background: Patients had a median 7.9-year disease duration, and roughly 32% were active smokers. All patients had surgery for stricturing (about 61%) or penetrating (around 39%) disease.

Trimming shortened V by 6 bases and J by 1 base, and 9 bases separated the two germline ends. Germline loops: CDR1 MNHNY, CDR2 SVGAGI (reference sequence). The CDR3 is 13 amino acids. Study results and caveats: Clonality above 26.8% at surgery always came with endoscopic recurrence.

The V call is TRBV6-6, the J call TRBJ2-5; a possible D gene is TRBD2 (5 bases). The clonotype was recovered from an adult with Crohn's disease. The sequencing sample was made of ileal tissue. This chain's CDR3 is CASRQRTQETQYF. The CDR3 DNA follows: TGTGCCAGCAGACAGCGGACCCAAGAGACCCAGTACTTC.